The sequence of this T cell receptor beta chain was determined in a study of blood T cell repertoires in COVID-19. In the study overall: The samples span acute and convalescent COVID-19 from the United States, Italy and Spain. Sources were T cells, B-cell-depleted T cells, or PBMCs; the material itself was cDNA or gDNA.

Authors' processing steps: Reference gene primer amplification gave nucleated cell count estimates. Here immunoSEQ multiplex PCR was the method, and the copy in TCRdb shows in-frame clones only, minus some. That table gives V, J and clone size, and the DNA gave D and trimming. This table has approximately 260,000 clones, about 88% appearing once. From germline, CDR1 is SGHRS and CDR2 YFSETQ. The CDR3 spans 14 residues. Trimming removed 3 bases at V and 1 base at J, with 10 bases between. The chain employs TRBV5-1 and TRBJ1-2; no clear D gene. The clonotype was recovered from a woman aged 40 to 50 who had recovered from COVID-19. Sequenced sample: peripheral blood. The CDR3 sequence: CASSSPGSNYGYTF. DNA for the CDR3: TGCGCCAGCAGCTCCCCCGGGAGTAACTATGGCTACACCTTC.